The present T cell receptor (beta chain) was sequenced within a study of T cell repertoires in cytomegalovirus infection. Each CDR3 protein gets one entry after TCRdb re-called the reads with MiXCR. Among around 440,000 distinct CDR3 sequences, about 11% were seen once, and the ten largest hold roughly 10%. CDR1 and CDR2 (germline): MNHEY, SVGEGT. V was pared by 2 bases and J by 8 bases, with 5 bases of the junction left unmatched. The CDR3 loop spans 13 amino acids. This chain links TRBV6-2 or TRBV6-3 with TRBJ1-2; 7 bases align to TRBD1. This clonotype was obtained from a human donor in good health (CMV status not recorded). Some clones in this sample may be carry-over from other donors' samples. Sequencing used PBMCs. The CDR3 loop is CASSYGQASGYTF. The CDR3 nucleotides are TGTGCCAGCAGTTACGGACAGGCAAGCGGCTACACCTTC.